One TCR beta chain is described in this entry. Its antigen is unknown. The data belong to a study of T cell responses to AZD1222 COVID-19 vaccine. Study-wide points: Without day 14 samples, only post-peak T cell repertoires were studied.

Using immunoSEQ multiplex PCR, the repertoire was profiled, and TCRdb retains in-frame clones only, with some absent. This repertoire shows about 100,000 clones, about 89% found once; its top ten account for about 6.8%. CDR3 size: 13 residues. CDR1 is SGHAT, CDR2 FQNNGV, per germline. V dropped 6 bases and J dropped 7; count of bases not matched to a gene: 8. This sample comprised peripheral blood, obtained 28 days after the second AZD1222 dose. The source of this sequence is an adult who received the AZD1222 COVID-19 vaccine. The V call is TRBV11-2, the J call TRBJ2-7, with 8 bases matching TRBD1. In DNA, the CDR3 is TGTGCCAGCAGTTTGGACAGGGAAAGGGAGCAGTACTTC. It translates to CASSLDREREQYF.